A selection of T cell receptor beta chains follows, all from one sample in a study of blood T cell dynamics during melanoma immunotherapy. The protocol was immunoSEQ multiplex PCR, while the TCRdb copy is restricted to in-frame clones and leaves out a portion. The sample consists of some 15,000 clones, 92% of them appearing once. Source: blood, taken from a patient treated with checkpoint blockade. The receptor set was obtained from a human donor with melanoma. The CDR3 runs from the conserved cysteine through the conserved F or W. Fields, in order: CDR3 length, J gene, clone size, D gene, V gene, CDR3 protein, CDR3 DNA. The D gene is left open where the match is weak. Not every row has a clone size; where given, it reads once, few, many or a size class.

length: 16; J: TRBJ1-4; size: NA; D: TRBD1; V: TRBV5-1; CDR3: CASSSSPGQGNEKLFF; DNA: TGCGCCAGCAGTTCAAGCCCGGGACAGGGTAATGAAAAACTGTTTTTT
length: 12; J: TRBJ2-3; size: NA; D: NA; V: TRBV7-2; CDR3: CASSHWTDTQYF; DNA: TGTGCCAGCAGCCACTGGACAGATACGCAGTATTTT
length: 14; J: TRBJ1-5; size: few; D: NA; V: TRBV30; CDR3: CAWSTGYGNQPQHF; DNA: TGTGCCTGGAGCACGGGGTACGGCAATCAGCCCCAGCATTTT
length: 12; J: TRBJ2-1; size: NA; D: NA; V: TRBV11-2; CDR3: CASSLAYNEQFF; DNA: TGTGCCAGCAGCTTAGCCTACAATGAGCAGTTCTTC
length: 16; J: TRBJ2-5; size: NA; D: TRBD1; V: TRBV6-6; CDR3: CASSYPAGATGETQYF; DNA: TGTGCCAGCAGTTACCCAGCCGGGGCGACAGGGGAGACCCAGTACTTC
length: 17; J: TRBJ1-6; size: NA; D: NA; V: TRBV7-8; CDR3: CASSLSVGQGNNSPLHF; DNA: TGTGCCAGCAGCTTGAGCGTGGGGCAGGGAAATAATTCACCCCTCCACTTT
length: 14; J: TRBJ2-1; size: NA; D: TRBD2; V: TRBV28; CDR3: CASSWGTTHNEQFF; DNA: TGTGCCAGCAGTTGGGGGACTACCCACAATGAGCAGTTCTTC
length: 15; J: TRBJ2-1; size: NA; D: TRBD1; V: TRBV19; CDR3: CASSIGRDRIDEQFF; DNA: TGTGCCAGTAGTATAGGCCGGGACAGGATTGATGAGCAGTTCTTC
length: 16; J: TRBJ2-2; size: NA; D: NA; V: TRBV5-4; CDR3: CASSQGPGANTGELFF; DNA: TGTGCCAGCAGCCAAGGTCCGGGGGCCAACACCGGGGAGCTGTTTTTT
length: 14; J: TRBJ2-6; size: once; D: NA; V: TRBV11-2; CDR3: CASFLITGANVLTF; DNA: TGTGCCAGCTTTTTGATTACTGGGGCCAACGTCCTGACTTTC